Listed here are 22 T cell receptor beta chains from one sample, sequenced in a study of blood T cell repertoires in COVID-19. Repertoires were generated with immunoSEQ multiplex PCR, while TCRdb's copy carries only in-frame clones and drops some. This sample has about 300,000 clones, with approximately 85% found just once. Sequenced sample: peripheral blood. These receptors all stem from a man aged 18 to 30 with active or convalescent COVID-19.

The chain couples TRBV19 to TRBJ2-7, with 7 positions matching TRBD2. The germline V gene has CDR1 LNHDA and CDR2 SQIVND (reference sequence). The CDR3 length is 16 residues. The V and J ends lost 1 base and 3 bases, in that order; junction bases with no gene match: 9. The CDR3 DNA reads TGTGCCAGTAGTATAGCGTCGGGGGGAGGATACTACGAGCAGTACTTC. Translating gives CASSIASGGGYYEQYF.

The rearrangement uses TRBV19 and TRBJ1-5; D might be TRBD1 (5 bases). The V gene's germline CDR1 is LNHDA and CDR2 SQIVND (reference sequence). The V gene lost 6 bases and the J gene lost 4 bases, with 10 bases spanning the gap. The CDR3 extends over 13 amino acids. DNA of the CDR3: TGTGCCAGTAGATTGACAGCGAATCAGCCCCAGCATTTT. Its protein is CASRLTANQPQHF.

The chain couples TRBV15 to TRBJ1-2; D is undetermined. The germline CDR1 and CDR2 sequences are LNHNV and YYDKDF (reference sequence). Trimming stripped 4 bases from V and 1 base from J, with 13 bases between. The CDR3 runs to 15 residues. CDR3: CATSKHLADNYGYTF. DNA of the CDR3: TGTGCCACCAGCAAACATCTAGCCGATAACTATGGCTACACCTTC.

This clone turned up a few times. V is TRBV7-9 and J is TRBJ2-4; TRBD1 aligns across 10 bases. CDR1 and CDR2 (germline): SEHNR, FQNEAQ (reference sequence). The CDR3 runs to 14 residues. The trim removed 3 bases at V and 7 bases at J, leaving 3 bases unmatched. The CDR3 DNA reads TGTGCCAGCAGCTTGACAGGGGGCCGGAACATTCAGTACTTC. Translation gives CASSLTGGRNIQYF.

The rearrangement links TRBV9 to TRBJ1-2, with D possibly being TRBD1 (6 bases). V dropped 4 bases and J dropped 5 bases, with 21 bases sitting between them. Germline V CDR1 and CDR2: SGDLS, YYNGEE. This CDR3 has 16 residues. The CDR3 reads CASSLDQQRGGYGYTF. The CDR3, as DNA: TGTGCCAGCAGCCTAGATCAACAGAGGGGGGGATATGGCTACACCTTC.

The gene calls are TRBV25-1 and TRBJ1-3; no definite D call. The V end lost 4 bases, the J end lost 11 bases, and 15 bases lay between the germline ends. Germline CDR1 and CDR2: MGHDK and SYGVNS. The CDR3 contains 13 residues. CDR3 loop: CASSARGGTAIYF. CDR3 DNA sequence: TGTGCCAGCAGTGCCCGTGGCGGCACTGCCATATATTTT.

V usage is TRBV18 and J usage is TRBJ1-1; possibly TRBD1 for D (6 bases). Germline assignment: CDR1 KGHSH and CDR2 LQKENI. The CDR3 spans 14 residues. Trimming took 4 bases from V and 6 from J, leaving 15 bases between them. The CDR3 loop is CASSRSQGLAEAFF. The CDR3 DNA follows: TGTGCCAGCTCACGATCTCAGGGGTTGGCTGAAGCTTTCTTT. Together with reference TRBV18 and TRBJ1-1, the CDR3 gives the full variable domain: NAGVMQNPRHLVRRRGQEARLRCSPMKGHSHVYWYRQLPEEGLKFMVYLQKENIIDESGMPKERFSAEFPKEGPSILRIQQVVRGDSAAYFCASSRSQGLAEAFFGQGTRLTVV.

The chain joins TRBV7-2 to TRBJ2-5; perhaps TRBD2 as D (6 bases). The germline gives CDR1 SGHTA, CDR2 FQGNSA. V was cut by 5 bases and J by 5 bases, with 24 bases left in between. The CDR3 consists of 17 residues. CDR3 sequence: CASSQWSLAPMAETQYF. The DNA of the CDR3 is TGTGCCAGCAGCCAATGGTCCCTAGCGCCGATGGCGGAGACCCAGTACTTC.

This clone was observed a single time. The genes are TRBV6-5 and TRBJ2-2, with 8 bases that match TRBD2. CDR3 length: 15 residues. After removal of 0 bases from V and 6 bases from J, the junction contained 3 bases not matched to a gene. CDR1 is MNHEY, CDR2 SVGAGI, per germline. CDR3 sequence: CASSYSGLGSGELFF. In DNA form, the CDR3 reads TGTGCCAGCAGTTACTCGGGACTAGGGTCCGGGGAGCTGTTTTTT.

The J gene is TRBJ1-2, the V gene TRBV6-2 or TRBV6-3; no reliable D call. The CDR3 runs 12 residues. V lost 5 bases and J 0 bases, leaving 4 bases between the germline ends. CDR1 is MNHEY, CDR2 SVGEGT, per germline. CDR3 coding DNA: TGTGCCAGCAGTATAGCTAACTATGGCTACACCTTC. Amino acid sequence: CASSIANYGYTF.

The gene calls are TRBV11-2 and TRBJ2-5; 10 bases line up with TRBD2. Germline V gene sequence: CDR1 SGHAT, CDR2 FQNNGV. The trim removed 4 bases at V and 0 bases at J, leaving 5 bases unmatched. The CDR3 consists of 16 residues. In DNA form, the CDR3 reads TGTGCCAGCAGCTCTTCTAGCGGGGGCTACCAAGAGACCCAGTACTTC. As protein: CASSSSSGGYQETQYF.

The rearrangement joins TRBV12-5 to TRBJ1-5; D is unclear. The CDR3 has 13 residues. Germline V gives CDR1 LGHNT, CDR2 FRNRAP. V shed 4 bases and J shed 7 bases, with 11 bases lying between them. CDR3 nucleotides: TGTGCTAGTGGTTCCGCCGCCGGGCAGCCCCAGCATTTT. This codes for CASGSAAGQPQHF.

The chain links TRBV27 to TRBJ2-7, with a possible D match to TRBD1 (6 bases). This CDR3 comprises 16 residues. V lost 4 bases, J lost 0 bases, and 16 bases lay in between. Germline values: CDR1 MNHEY, CDR2 SMNVEV (reference sequence). The CDR3: CASSSVYQGLSYEQYF. The CDR3 DNA follows: TGTGCCAGCAGTTCGGTCTATCAGGGGCTCTCCTACGAGCAGTACTTC.

The chain combines TRBV19 with TRBJ2-6, with 10 bases fitting TRBD1. Per germline, CDR1 LNHDA and CDR2 SQIVND (reference sequence). Unmatched junction bases numbered 10, after V lost 7 bases and J lost 4 bases. The CDR3 length is 17 residues. The CDR3: CASTPLDRGLGANVLTF. CDR3 coding DNA: TGTGCCAGTACCCCTCTGGACAGGGGGTTGGGGGCCAACGTCCTGACTTTC.

The V gene is TRBV7-9, the J gene TRBJ1-3, with TRBD1 matching 8 bases. V lost 5 bases and J lost 0; bases outside the gene matches: 15. CDR1 and CDR2 from the germline V gene are SEHNR and FQNEAQ (reference sequence). This CDR3 contains 19 residues. CDR3 protein: CASSPPGQDINSSGNTIYF. CDR3 nucleotide sequence: TGTGCCAGCAGCCCTCCGGGACAGGACATTAACAGCTCTGGAAACACCATATATTTT.

Only a few counts were recorded for this clone. V is TRBV15 and J is TRBJ2-7; D may be TRBD2 (5 bases). V lost 5 bases, J lost 4 bases, and 12 bases lay in between. CDR1 LNHNV and CDR2 YYDKDF come from the germline V gene (reference sequence). CDR3 length: 13 residues. The CDR3 sequence is CATSLAGDYEQYF. DNA of the CDR3: TGTGCCACCAGCCTGGCGGGCGATTACGAGCAGTACTTC.

This clone was detected once. This chain joins TRBV14 and TRBJ2-5; 7 nucleotides align to TRBD1. Germline CDR1 and CDR2: SGHDN and FVKESK. V was pared by 3 bases and J by 3 bases, with 13 bases of the junction left unmatched. The CDR3 loop spans 17 amino acids. The CDR3 loop is CASSHGDSSSGKETQYF. CDR3 nucleotide sequence: TGTGCCAGCAGCCATGGGGACAGTTCCTCAGGCAAAGAGACCCAGTACTTC.

V is TRBV27 and J is TRBJ2-1; 7 nucleotides agree with TRBD1. V dropped 4 bases and J dropped 5; count of bases not matched to a gene: 5. Germline CDR1 and CDR2: MNHEY and SMNVEV (reference sequence). The CDR3 is 14 residues long. The chain's CDR3 is CASSSPDRDNEQFF. Here the CDR3 DNA reads TGTGCCAGCAGTTCTCCCGACAGGGACAATGAGCAGTTCTTC.

The chain combines TRBV25-1 with TRBJ1-2, with 7 positions matching TRBD1. There are 15 residues in the CDR3. V gave up 1 base and J gave up 6 bases; unmatched junction bases: 8. The V gene's germline CDR1 is MGHDK and CDR2 SYGVNS. The CDR3 protein is CASSELIGGQDGYTF. In DNA, the CDR3 is TGTGCCAGCAGTGAATTGATAGGGGGCCAAGATGGCTACACCTTC.

This clone was recorded only once. The chain has TRBV11-3 and TRBJ2-3; 9 bases match TRBD1. This CDR3 is 16 amino acids long. V shed 5 bases and J 1 base; nucleotides not matched to a gene: 7. Per germline, CDR1 SGHNT and CDR2 YENEEA. The CDR3 spells CASSRGTGSGTDTQYF. Here the CDR3 DNA reads TGTGCCAGCAGCCGTGGGACAGGGTCGGGCACAGATACGCAGTATTTT.

Written as DNA, the CDR3 is TGTGCCAGTAGTGGGGGAGGTTCCACTGAAGCTTTCTTT. It encodes CASSGGGSTEAFF. This chain links TRBV19 with TRBJ1-1; D may be TRBD1 (5 bases). CDR1 is LNHDA, CDR2 SQIVND, per germline (reference sequence). Trimming took 5 bases from V and 4 from J, leaving 11 bases between them. CDR3 length equals 13 residues.

The rearrangement joins TRBV9 to TRBJ2-5; the D gene is possibly TRBD2 (5 bases). CDR3 length: 14 amino acids. Germline V CDR1 and CDR2: SGDLS, YYNGEE. The germline V and J ends were trimmed by 3 bases and 4 bases, with 13 bases remaining between them. The CDR3 region is CASSEDGVRETQYF. CDR3 in DNA: TGTGCCAGCAGCGAGGACGGGGTGAGAGAGACCCAGTACTTC.